A single sample gave rise to the 26 T cell receptor beta chains below, sequenced in a study of cytomegalovirus exposure and HLA in healthy donors. PCR involved 60 Vbeta and 13 Jbeta primers. Data came from immunoSEQ multiplex PCR; TCRdb stores just in-frame clones and leaves some out. The sample yields about 100,000 clones, about 75% seen once. Source material: PBMCs. The receptors originated from a woman between 18 and 29 years old in good health and CMV-seropositive.

V usage is TRBV28 and J usage is TRBJ2-7; D is perhaps TRBD1 (6 bases). The V gene lost 4 bases and the J gene lost 6 bases, with 19 bases spanning the gap. Germline V gene data show CDR1 as MDHEN and CDR2 as SYDVKM. The CDR3 spans 15 residues. CDR3 amino acids: CASSSQQGLRGEQYF. The CDR3 DNA reads TGTGCCAGCAGTTCACAACAGGGTCTGAGGGGCGAGCAGTACTTC.

This clone was recorded a few times. The chain is built from TRBV4-3 and TRBJ2-2; TRBD1 matches at 11 bases. CDR1 and CDR2 (germline): LGHNA, YSLEER. V shed 5 bases, J shed 5 bases, and the junction held 7 bases outside the gene matches. This CDR3 has 16 residues. Written as DNA, the CDR3 is TGCGCCAGCAGCACCCGGACAGGGGGCGCAACCGGGGAGCTGTTTTTT. Encoded protein: CASSTRTGGATGELFF.

The chain couples TRBV7-3 to TRBJ1-2, with 10 bases that match TRBD1. With V trimmed by 5 bases and J by 6 bases, 9 bases remained unmatched. Germline V gene data show CDR1 as SGHTA and CDR2 as FQGTGA. This CDR3 has 15 residues. The CDR3 region is CASSPTTGTGDGYTF. CDR3 DNA: TGTGCCAGCAGCCCAACGACCGGGACAGGGGATGGCTACACCTTC.

This chain connects TRBV2 to TRBJ2-7, with a tentative D call TRBD1 (5 bases). Trimming took 4 bases from V and 5 from J, leaving 9 bases between them. Germline-derived CDR1 and CDR2 are SNHLY and FYNNEI. The CDR3 length is 12 residues. For the CDR3, the DNA is TGTGCCAGCAGTGGGCAGGGCGACGAGCAGTACTTC. This translates into CASSGQGDEQYF.

The CDR3 loop reads CASFEQGNPEQYF. DNA for the CDR3: TGTGCCAGCTTTGAGCAGGGGAATCCCGAGCAGTACTTC. The V and J genes are TRBV7-9 and TRBJ2-7; possibly TRBD1 for D (6 bases). Trimming took off 8 bases at V and 6 bases at J, with 17 bases between the two ends. Germline V CDR1 and CDR2: SEHNR, FQNEAQ (reference sequence). There are 13 residues in the CDR3. Together with reference TRBV7-9 and TRBJ2-7, the CDR3 gives the full variable domain: DTGVSQNPRHKITKRGQNVTFRCDPISEHNRLYWYRQTLGQGPEFLTYFQNEAQLEKSRLLSDRFSAERPKGSFSTLEIQRTEQGDSAMYLCASFEQGNPEQYFGPGTRLTVT.

This clone has a single count. The chain couples TRBV6-5 to TRBJ1-5, with TRBD1 matching 7 bases. Germline-derived CDR1 and CDR2 are MNHEY and SVGAGI. The CDR3 totals 15 residues. The ends lost 0 bases at V and 4 bases at J; junction bases unmatched: 3. The DNA for the CDR3 is TGTGCCAGCAGTTACTCGGGGACAGCGAATCAGCCCCAGCATTTT. As protein: CASSYSGTANQPQHF.

This chain connects TRBV29-1 to TRBJ1-5; 7 nucleotides agree with TRBD1. The V segment lost 4 bases and the J segment 6 bases; nucleotides outside the gene matches: 6. The germline V gene encodes CDR1 SQVTM and CDR2 ANQGSEA. CDR3 length equals 13 residues. The CDR3 nucleotides are TGCAGCGTTGCTCCAGGGGGACTTCAGCCCCAGCATTTT. Its protein is CSVAPGGLQPQHF.

Here the CDR3 DNA reads TGCGCCAGCATCGGACTAGCGGGAGAAACCGGGGAGCTGTTTTTT. It encodes CASIGLAGETGELFF. The V and J genes are TRBV5-1 and TRBJ2-2; 13 nucleotides line up with TRBD2. The CDR3 runs 15 residues. The V gene end was trimmed by 6 bases and the J gene end by 5 bases; junction bases not matched to a gene: 4. Germline assignment: CDR1 SGHRS and CDR2 YFSETQ.

V gene TRBV6-6 combines with J gene TRBJ2-7; D possibly corresponds to TRBD1 (5 bases). V dropped 2 bases and J dropped 6 bases, with 11 bases sitting between them. The germline V gene has CDR1 MNHNY and CDR2 SVGAGI (reference sequence). This CDR3 comprises 13 residues. In nucleotides, the CDR3 is TGTGCCAGCAGTTACCCGGACACTGGCGAGCAGTACTTC. Translation gives CASSYPDTGEQYF.

The genes are TRBV10-3 and TRBJ2-2, with 14 bases fitting TRBD2. V was clipped by 5 bases and J by 7 bases; unmatched bases: 3. The CDR3 runs 15 residues. CDR1 and CDR2 from the germline V gene are ENHRY and SYGVKD. In nucleotides, the CDR3 is TGTGCCATCAGTCCGGGACTAGCGGGAGACGGGGAGCTGTTTTTT. Its protein product is CAISPGLAGDGELFF.

This clone appeared a few times. The chain carries TRBV28 and TRBJ1-1, with TRBD1 matching 12 bases. V dropped 7 bases and J dropped 2; count of bases not matched to a gene: 8. Germline V lookup: CDR1 MDHEN, CDR2 SYDVKM. The CDR3 runs 16 residues. The DNA of the CDR3 is TGTGCCAGCACCTGGGGGACAGGGGGCCTCAACACTGAAGCTTTCTTT. Its translation: CASTWGTGGLNTEAFF.

The chain recombines TRBV30 with TRBJ1-2, with D hard to call. The germline CDR1 and CDR2 sequences are GTSNPN and SVGIG (reference sequence). The CDR3 contains 15 residues. The ends were cut back, 0 bases at V and 4 bases at J, with 15 bases in the middle. Written as DNA, the CDR3 is TGTGCCTGGAGTGTACGGGGATCCGACTTCTATGGCTACACCTTC. Its translation: CAWSVRGSDFYGYTF.

This clone showed up just a few times. The V gene is TRBV21-1, the J gene TRBJ2-5; the tabulated D call, TRBD1, remains unverified against the DNA. TRBV21-1 is an annotated pseudogene. The CDR3 sequence is 18 residues long. Here the CDR3 reads CASSKEGRANMTGETQYF. The CDR3 DNA sequence: TGTGCCAGCAGCAAAGAGGGCAGGGCCAATATGACCGGGGAGACCCAGTACTTC.

This clone was found once. J is TRBJ2-7 and V is TRBV4-3, with 7 bases identical to TRBD2. Germline lookup yields CDR1 LGHNA and CDR2 YSLEER. Trimming took 0 bases from V and 3 from J; bases not matched to a gene: 8. The CDR3 spans 16 residues. The CDR3 protein is CASSQDSASGFYEQYF. CDR3 bases: TGCGCCAGCAGCCAAGATAGCGCTAGCGGATTCTACGAGCAGTACTTC.

The V and J genes are TRBV15 and TRBJ2-1; possible D gene TRBD2, 5 bases. The V end lost 4 bases, the J end lost 3 bases, and 10 bases lay between the germline ends. The CDR3 is 14 amino acids. Germline loops: CDR1 LNHNV, CDR2 YYDKDF (reference sequence). The CDR3 DNA follows: TGTGCCACCAGCACTGGCCGGGACTACAATGAGCAGTTCTTC. This sequence encodes CATSTGRDYNEQFF.

V is TRBV5-1 and J is TRBJ2-1; TRBD2 aligns across 11 bases. The CDR3 runs to 17 residues. V lost 0 bases, J lost 4 bases, and 6 bases stayed unmatched. The V gene's germline CDR1 is SGHRS and CDR2 YFSETQ. CDR3 residues: CASSLVPGLADYNEQFF. Here the CDR3 DNA reads TGCGCCAGCAGCTTGGTGCCGGGACTAGCGGATTACAATGAGCAGTTCTTC.

This chain connects TRBV7-8 to TRBJ2-4, with D maybe TRBD2 (5 bases). Germline values: CDR1 SGHVS, CDR2 FQNEAQ. This CDR3 region has 17 residues. V was trimmed by 3 bases and J by 0 bases, leaving 15 bases between them. The DNA of the CDR3 is TGTGCCAGCAGCTTGGGGTGGACTCCGCTAGCCAAAAACATTCAGTACTTC. Translating it yields CASSLGWTPLAKNIQYF.

The rearrangement links TRBV6-1 to TRBJ2-7, with 13 bases lining up with TRBD2. The germline V gene encodes CDR1 MNHNS and CDR2 SASEGT. V shed 6 bases, J shed 3 bases, and the junction held 5 bases outside the gene matches. The CDR3 runs 15 residues. The CDR3 nucleotides read TGTGCCAGCAGGGGGACTAGCGGGATCTACTACGAGCAGTACTTC. Protein sequence: CASRGTSGIYYEQYF.

A few counts support this clone. The chain employs TRBV10-3 and TRBJ1-3, with no clear D. The CDR3 loop spans 17 amino acids. Trimming pared 2 bases from V and 0 bases from J, leaving 14 bases between. Germline assignment: CDR1 ENHRY and CDR2 SYGVKD. The CDR3 loop is CAISETSTVFSGNTIYF. CDR3 bases: TGTGCCATCAGTGAGACCTCAACAGTGTTCTCTGGAAACACCATATATTTT.

The chain carries TRBV29-1 and TRBJ2-3; TRBD1 matches at 8 bases. Trimming at V came to 7 bases and at J to 6 bases, leaving 9 bases not matched to a gene. Germline lookup yields CDR1 SQVTM and CDR2 ANQGSEA. The CDR3 length is 13 residues. The CDR3: CSDSGQGWDTQYF. CDR3 in DNA: TGCAGCGACTCAGGACAGGGTTGGGATACGCAGTATTTT.

This clone was counted a few times. This chain connects TRBV5-1 to TRBJ1-3, with TRBD1 as a possible D gene (6 bases). Trimming removed 1 base from V and 1 base from J, with 12 bases in between. CDR1 is SGHRS and CDR2 is YFSETQ in the germline V gene. This CDR3 spans 16 amino acids. The CDR3 reads CASSLNRDLSGNTIYF. The CDR3, as DNA: TGCGCCAGCAGCTTGAACAGGGACCTTTCTGGAAACACCATATATTTT. The complete variable domain, with remaining parts taken from reference TRBV5-1 and TRBJ1-3, reads KAGVTQTPRYLIKTRGQQVTLSCSPISGHRSVSWYQQTPGQGLQFLFEYFSETQRNKGNFPGRFSGRQFSNSRSEMNVSTLELGDSALYLCASSLNRDLSGNTIYFGEGSWLTVV.

The gene calls are TRBV30 and TRBJ2-5, with TRBD2 as a possible D gene (5 bases). There are 13 residues in the CDR3. The germline V gene encodes CDR1 GTSNPN and CDR2 SVGIG (reference sequence). Trimming took 5 bases from V and 0 from J, leaving 10 bases between them. CDR3 residues: CAWGREYQETQYF. The DNA of the CDR3 is TGTGCCTGGGGGAGAGAGTACCAAGAGACCCAGTACTTC.

The V call is TRBV16, the J call TRBJ2-7, with D maybe TRBD2 (5 bases). The CDR3 is 12 amino acids. Germline CDR1 KGHSY, CDR2 FQNENV. Between the trimmed V and J ends, which lost 2 bases and 4 bases, there was a span of 6 bases. The DNA for the CDR3 is TGTGCCAGCAGCCAACGAGGGTACGAGCAGTACTTC. Its translation is CASSQRGYEQYF.

The chain is built from TRBV2 and TRBJ2-5; 11 bases map to TRBD1. V gave up 6 bases and J gave up 5 bases; unmatched junction bases: 5. The CDR3 has 14 residues. Looked up from germline, CDR1 is SNHLY and CDR2 is FYNNEI. CDR3 region: CASRGQGVGETQYF. CDR3 sequence (DNA): TGTGCCAGCAGGGGACAGGGGGTGGGGGAGACCCAGTACTTC.

The V call is TRBV7-8, the J call TRBJ2-1; D might be TRBD2 (5 bases). V shed 2 bases and J shed 6 bases, with 14 bases lying between them. The CDR3 covers 15 residues. The germline V gene encodes CDR1 SGHVS and CDR2 FQNEAQ. Here the CDR3 reads CASSLSEGRVNEQFF. In nucleotides, the CDR3 is TGTGCCAGCAGCTTAAGTGAGGGAAGGGTCAATGAGCAGTTCTTC.

V is TRBV5-1 and J is TRBJ2-6; the D is unclear. In germline, CDR1 is SGHRS, CDR2 YFSETQ. The CDR3 runs to 14 residues. V lost 2 bases to trimming and J lost 4 bases, with 7 bases between them. The chain's CDR3 is CASSFRVGANVLTF. For the CDR3, the DNA is TGCGCCAGCAGCTTTCGGGTAGGGGCCAACGTCCTGACTTTC.